Sequencing of this T cell receptor (beta chain) was carried out in a study of metastatic and nonmetastatic thyroid tumors. In the original processing: A distant-metastasis classifier for papillary thyroid cancer was built using CDR3 differences across clinicopathological groups. TCRdb used MiXCR to call clones anew from the PCR reads. The V and J calls were determined by TCRdb, not by the authors. The profile shows 45,000 or so clones, 15% to 20% of them singletons. None of the patients had undergone any treatment ahead of thyroid surgery. This clone appeared a few times. The CDR3 is 14 residues long. Between the trimmed V and J ends, which lost 0 bases and 6 bases, there was a span of 13 bases. Germline V gives CDR1 SGHDT, CDR2 YYEEEE.

The chain has TRBV5-6 and TRBJ2-7; D unresolved. This sequence was found in a female donor with papillary thyroid cancer or a benign thyroid nodule (not recorded which). Some clones in this sample may be carry-over from other donors' samples. Sequenced: blood. The CDR3 protein is CASSLVRSTFEQYF. CDR3 coding DNA: TGTGCCAGCAGCTTGGTCAGGAGCACCTTCGAGCAGTACTTC.